This T cell receptor beta chain was retrieved from a study of blood T cells in healthy people across ages. The study, taken as a whole, reports: Age brought a roughly linear fall in TCR beta diversity measured per million T cells.

V was shortened by 5 bases and J by 4 bases, with 14 bases between the two germline ends. Looked up from germline, CDR1 is MDHEN and CDR2 is SYDVKM. The CDR3 spans 14 residues. This clonotype was recorded only once. Its antigen is undetermined. Together with a sample-barcoded 5' primer, a J-beta primer mix was included in a second PCR lasting roughly 7 to 11 cycles. Each CDR3 protein is one row after TCRdb ran MiXCR on the 5' RACE reads. The repertoire consists of hundreds of thousands of distinct CDR3 sequences, with 48% occurring once and the leading ten covering around 15%. Donation came from healthy Caucasian individuals in Russia who were aged roughly 6 to 95. Each donor gave about 9.3 milliliters of peripheral blood.

The sequence was collected from a man younger than 45 in good health. The genes are TRBV28 and TRBJ1-2; no reliable D call. Sequencing was carried out using blood. The DNA of the CDR3 is TGTGCCAGCAGTCCTTCAGGATCCCTCTATGGCTACACCTTC. Protein sequence: CASSPSGSLYGYTF.